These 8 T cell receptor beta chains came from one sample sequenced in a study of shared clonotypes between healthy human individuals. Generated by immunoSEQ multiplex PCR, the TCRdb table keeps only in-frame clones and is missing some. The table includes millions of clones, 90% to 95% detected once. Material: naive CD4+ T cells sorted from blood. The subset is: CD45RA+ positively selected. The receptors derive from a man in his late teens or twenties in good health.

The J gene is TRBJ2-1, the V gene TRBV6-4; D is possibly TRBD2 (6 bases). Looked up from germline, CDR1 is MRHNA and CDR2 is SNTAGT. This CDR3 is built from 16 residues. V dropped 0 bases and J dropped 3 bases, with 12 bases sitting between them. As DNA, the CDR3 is TGTGCCAGCAGTGACTCTCTCGGGGGTAGCTACAATGAGCAGTTCTTC. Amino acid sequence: CASSDSLGGSYNEQFF.

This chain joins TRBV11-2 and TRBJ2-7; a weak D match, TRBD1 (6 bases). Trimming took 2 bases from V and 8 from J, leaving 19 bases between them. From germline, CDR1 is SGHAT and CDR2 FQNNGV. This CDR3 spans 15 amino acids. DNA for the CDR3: TGTGCCAGCAGCTTAAACGGCTTAACCGGGGACAAGCAGTACTTC. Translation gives CASSLNGLTGDKQYF.

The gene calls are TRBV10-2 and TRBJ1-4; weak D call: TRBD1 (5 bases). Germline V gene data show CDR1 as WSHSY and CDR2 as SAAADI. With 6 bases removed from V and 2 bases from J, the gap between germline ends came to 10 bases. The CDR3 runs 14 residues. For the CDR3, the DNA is TGCGCCAGCAGAGACAGTCCGACTAATGAAAAACTGTTTTTT. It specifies CASRDSPTNEKLFF.

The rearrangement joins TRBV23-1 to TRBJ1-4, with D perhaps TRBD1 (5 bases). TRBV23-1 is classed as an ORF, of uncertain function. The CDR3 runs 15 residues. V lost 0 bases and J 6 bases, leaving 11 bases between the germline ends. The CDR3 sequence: CASSQSRGADEKLFF. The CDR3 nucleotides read TGCGCCAGCAGTCAATCTCGAGGGGCGGATGAAAAACTGTTTTTT.

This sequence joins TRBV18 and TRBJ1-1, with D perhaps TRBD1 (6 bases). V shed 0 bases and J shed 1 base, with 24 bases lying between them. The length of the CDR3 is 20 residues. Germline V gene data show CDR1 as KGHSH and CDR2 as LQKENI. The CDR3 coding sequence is TGTGCCAGCTCACCACCACTTGCAGACAGGTTGAGGTCGGCGAACACTGAAGCTTTCTTT. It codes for CASSPPLADRLRSANTEAFF.

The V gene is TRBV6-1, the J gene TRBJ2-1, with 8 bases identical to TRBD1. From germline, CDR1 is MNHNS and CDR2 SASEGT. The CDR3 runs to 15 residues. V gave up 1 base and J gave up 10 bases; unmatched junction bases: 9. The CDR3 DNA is TGTGCCAGCAGTGAAGGACAGGGGACGGGTGGGGAGCAGTTCTTC. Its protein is CASSEGQGTGGEQFF.

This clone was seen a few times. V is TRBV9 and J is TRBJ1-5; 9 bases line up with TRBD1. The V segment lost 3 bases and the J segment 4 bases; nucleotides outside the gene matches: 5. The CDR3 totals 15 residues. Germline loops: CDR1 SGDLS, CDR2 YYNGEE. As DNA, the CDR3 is TGTGCCAGCAGCGCACAGGGGGCACTTAATCAGCCCCAGCATTTT. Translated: CASSAQGALNQPQHF.

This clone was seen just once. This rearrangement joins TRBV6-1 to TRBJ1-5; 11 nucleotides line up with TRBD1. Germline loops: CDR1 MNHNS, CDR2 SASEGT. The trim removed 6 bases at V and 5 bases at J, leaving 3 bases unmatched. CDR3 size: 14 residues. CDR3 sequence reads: CASRGTGGDQPQHF. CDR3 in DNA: TGTGCCAGCAGGGGGACAGGGGGTGATCAGCCCCAGCATTTT.